Below, 25 T cell receptor beta chains from the same sample are listed, as sequenced in a study of blood T cell repertoires in COVID-19. The data were produced by immunoSEQ multiplex PCR, yet TCRdb's version contains in-frame clones alone and is incomplete. The sample lists about 200,000 clones, about 82% occurring once. Sequenced: PBMCs or T cells enriched from blood (not recorded which). These receptors were taken from a man aged 35-49 years with acute COVID-19.

The chain has TRBV5-1 and TRBJ2-5; 10 bases map to TRBD1. With 4 bases clipped from V and 4 bases from J, the junction kept 10 bases outside the gene matches. CDR3 length: 16 residues. CDR1 is SGHRS, CDR2 YFSETQ, per germline. The CDR3 is CASSQNKGDRGETQYF. The CDR3, as DNA: TGCGCCAGCAGCCAAAATAAGGGGGACAGGGGAGAGACCCAGTACTTC.

The J gene is TRBJ1-2, the V gene TRBV28; D is uncertain. CDR1 MDHEN and CDR2 SYDVKM come from the germline V gene. Trimming cost V 3 bases and J 8 bases, with 7 bases left between them. The CDR3 consists of 11 residues. The DNA of the CDR3 is TGTGCCAGCAGTTTTGAGAAGGGCTACACCTTC. It encodes CASSFEKGYTF.

The chain has TRBV7-2 and TRBJ2-2; TRBD2 matches at 7 bases. The junction had 11 bases not matched to a gene; V was cut back by 5 bases and J by 5 bases. CDR1 and CDR2 (germline): SGHTA, FQGNSA. The length of the CDR3 is 16 residues. For the CDR3, the DNA is TGTGCCAGCAGCCCCCGTGTTAGGGGAGGGACCGGGGAGCTGTTTTTT. Translated, it gives CASSPRVRGGTGELFF.

The chain has TRBV29-1 and TRBJ1-1; D gene ambiguous. The germline V gene encodes CDR1 SQVTM and CDR2 ANQGSEA. V was trimmed by 2 bases and J by 8 bases, leaving 15 bases between them. The CDR3 consists of 13 residues. The CDR3 bases are TGCAGCGTTGAAAGGAGGAATGACCCAGAAGCTTTCTTT. Residues: CSVERRNDPEAFF.

This clone appeared once. This chain uses TRBV6-6 with TRBJ1-5; the D is unclear. CDR1 and CDR2 from the germline V gene are MNHNY and SVGAGI (reference sequence). V lost 2 bases, J lost 6 bases, and 11 bases lay in between. The CDR3 sequence is 14 residues long. The CDR3 DNA sequence: TGTGCCAGCAGTTACGAAGCGTCTTCTCAGCCCCAGCATTTT. It specifies CASSYEASSQPQHF.

The chain links TRBV4-2 to TRBJ2-3, with D possibly being TRBD2 (7 bases). The CDR3 consists of 16 residues. In germline, CDR1 is LGHNA, CDR2 YNFKEQ. Trimming pared 0 bases from V and 6 bases from J, leaving 16 bases between. This CDR3 is CASSQDLGGGPDTQYF. The CDR3 coding sequence is TGTGCCAGCAGCCAAGATTTAGGGGGAGGGCCGGATACGCAGTATTTT.

This chain joins TRBV27 and TRBJ1-2; D not resolved. The germline V gene has CDR1 MNHEY and CDR2 SMNVEV (reference sequence). V lost 4 bases to trimming and J lost 2 bases, with 8 bases between them. This CDR3 comprises 13 residues. The CDR3 region is CASSSQRNYGYTF. CDR3 sequence (DNA): TGTGCCAGCAGTTCCCAGAGGAACTATGGCTACACCTTC.

The rearrangement joins TRBV5-5 to TRBJ1-1, with 7 bases matching TRBD1. Looked up from germline, CDR1 is SGHKS and CDR2 is YYEKEE (reference sequence). The J segment lost 5 bases and the V segment lost 4 bases, leaving 14 bases of the junction unmatched. The length of the CDR3 is 16 residues. The CDR3 bases are TGTGCCAGCAGCGACCATTTCAGGGGGTTCGGGACTGAAGCTTTCTTT. Translated: CASSDHFRGFGTEAFF.

The V call is TRBV18, the J call TRBJ1-5; D is unresolved. From germline, CDR1 is KGHSH and CDR2 LQKENI. With 3 bases removed from V and 5 bases from J, the gap between germline ends came to 8 bases. This CDR3 has 13 residues. In DNA form, the CDR3 reads TGTGCCAGCTCACCTGAAAGAGATCAGCCCCAGCATTTT. This sequence encodes CASSPERDQPQHF.

This clone was seen just once. V gene TRBV18 combines with J gene TRBJ2-7; tentatively, D is TRBD1 (7 bases). The CDR3 length is 16 residues. CDR1 is KGHSH and CDR2 is LQKENI in the germline V gene. V lost 4 bases and J 2 bases, leaving 18 bases between the germline ends. CDR3 region: CASSRTEGAGAYEQYF. The CDR3 DNA reads as TGTGCCAGCTCACGAACGGAGGGGGCAGGAGCCTACGAGCAGTACTTC.

CDR3 sequence reads: CASSLGLAVQEQFF. The DNA for the CDR3 is TGTGCCAGCAGCTTAGGACTAGCGGTCCAAGAGCAGTTCTTC. The chain employs TRBV7-2 and TRBJ2-1; 9 nucleotides line up with TRBD2. Looked up from germline, CDR1 is SGHTA and CDR2 is FQGNSA. This CDR3 has 14 amino acids. After removal of 1 base from V and 10 bases from J, the junction contained 5 bases not matched to a gene.

The rearrangement links TRBV6-2 or TRBV6-3 to TRBJ2-7, with a possible D match to TRBD2 (5 bases). The germline V gene encodes CDR1 MNHEY and CDR2 SVGEGT. V was pared by 6 bases and J by 4 bases, with 13 bases between. The CDR3 has 13 amino acids. CDR3 coding DNA: TGTGCCAGCAGCCCCGGACGGACTTACGAGCAGTACTTC. It is translated as CASSPGRTYEQYF.

The rearrangement uses TRBV28 and TRBJ1-2; D gene ambiguous. Trimming took off 5 bases at V and 6 bases at J, with 10 bases between the two ends. This CDR3 comprises 12 residues. The germline gives CDR1 MDHEN, CDR2 SYDVKM. The CDR3 DNA sequence: TGTGCCAGCAGTCGCGAACCTAATGGCTACACCTTC. Its translation is CASSREPNGYTF.

V gene TRBV7-4 combines with J gene TRBJ1-1; no clear D. The CDR3 runs to 12 residues. Between the trimmed V and J ends, which lost 1 base and 8 bases, there was a span of 8 bases. Germline loops: CDR1 SGHVT, CDR2 SQSDAQ. The CDR3 is CASSLEGEEAFF. CDR3 DNA: TGTGCCAGCAGCTTAGAGGGAGAAGAAGCTTTCTTT.

The chain has TRBV7-9 and TRBJ2-3; D is perhaps TRBD2 (6 bases). This CDR3 has 13 residues. Trimming left V 4 bases short and J 2 bases short, with 7 bases between. Germline CDR1 SEHNR, CDR2 FQNEAQ (reference sequence). CDR3 bases: TGTGCCAGCAGCTCGGGGGTCACAGATACGCAGTATTTT. Its protein is CASSSGVTDTQYF.

This sequence joins TRBV7-9 and TRBJ2-1; TRBD2 aligns across 11 bases. V shed 4 bases and J 5 bases; nucleotides not matched to a gene: 1. The germline gives CDR1 SEHNR, CDR2 FQNEAQ (reference sequence). The CDR3 length is 14 residues. This CDR3 is CASSSSGGHNEQFF. The CDR3 nucleotides read TGTGCCAGCAGCTCTAGCGGGGGGCACAATGAGCAGTTCTTC.

The V call is TRBV27, the J call TRBJ1-6; the D is unclear. Germline loops: CDR1 MNHEY, CDR2 SMNVEV (reference sequence). V lost 2 bases to trimming and J lost 10 bases, with 15 bases between them. The CDR3 consists of 15 residues. The CDR3 spells CASSLGGTLGSPLHF. The CDR3 DNA follows: TGTGCCAGCAGTTTAGGTGGCACCTTGGGCTCACCCCTCCACTTT.

This clone was seen only a few times. The chain has TRBV5-5 and TRBJ2-7; 9 nucleotides line up with TRBD1. Germline CDR1 reads SGHKS; CDR2 reads YYEKEE (reference sequence). The CDR3 totals 15 residues. With 4 bases clipped from V and 7 bases from J, the junction kept 12 bases outside the gene matches. In DNA, the CDR3 is TGTGCCAGCAGCGGGGGACAGGGTCTGTCGCGGGAGCAGTACTTC. It is translated as CASSGGQGLSREQYF. Combining the CDR3 with reference TRBV5-5 and TRBJ2-7 gives the whole variable domain DAGVTQSPTHLIKTRGQQVTLRCSPISGHKSVSWYQQVLGQGPQFIFQYYEKEERGRGNFPDRFSARQFPNYSSELNVNALLLGDSALYLCASSGGQGLSREQYFGPGTRLTVT.

The V and J genes are TRBV15 and TRBJ2-1, with 9 bases identical to TRBD2. Germline loops: CDR1 LNHNV, CDR2 YYDKDF (reference sequence). J was trimmed by 7 bases and V by 1 base; bases with no gene match: 8. There are 16 residues in the CDR3. This CDR3 is CATSRGLSGSGNEQFF. CDR3 nucleotides: TGTGCCACCAGCAGAGGTCTTAGCGGGAGTGGGAATGAGCAGTTCTTC.

The chain joins TRBV7-9 to TRBJ2-1; a possible D gene is TRBD2 (6 bases). Germline V gene lookup returns CDR1 SEHNR and CDR2 FQNEAQ (reference sequence). V was pared by 5 bases and J by 9 bases, with 17 bases between. The CDR3 has 14 residues. In nucleotides, the CDR3 is TGTGCCAGCAGCGGAGGGATAGGGCGTGGTGAGCAGTTCTTC. Residues: CASSGGIGRGEQFF. Full variable domain (remainder filled in from reference TRBV7-9 and TRBJ2-1): DTGVSQNPRHKITKRGQNVTFRCDPISEHNRLYWYRQTLGQGPEFLTYFQNEAQLEKSRLLSDRFSAERPKGSFSTLEIQRTEQGDSAMYLCASSGGIGRGEQFFGPGTRLTVL.

J is TRBJ2-7 and V is TRBV28; a weak D match, TRBD1 (5 bases). There are 13 residues in the CDR3. Germline CDR1 and CDR2: MDHEN and SYDVKM. V lost 6 bases, J lost 2 bases, and 11 bases lay in between. This CDR3 is CASRWLQAYEQYF. The CDR3 nucleotides read TGTGCCAGCAGGTGGCTACAGGCCTACGAGCAGTACTTC. Full variable domain (rest looked up from reference TRBV28 and TRBJ2-7): DVKVTQSSRYLVKRTGEKVFLECVQDMDHENMFWYRQDPGLGLRLIYFSYDVKMKEKGDIPEGYSVSREKKERFSLILESASTNQTSMYLCASRWLQAYEQYFGPGTRLTVT.

The V gene is TRBV5-6, the J gene TRBJ1-4; D is unresolved. This CDR3 is 14 amino acids long. Per the germline V gene, CDR1 is SGHDT and CDR2 is YYEEEE. Trimming shortened V by 2 bases and J by 10 bases, and 15 bases separated the two germline ends. The CDR3 bases are TGTGCCAGCAGCTTCTACCAGAGAGAGGGAAAACTGTTTTTT. It encodes CASSFYQREGKLFF.

This clone has just a few counts. V and J are TRBV11-3 and TRBJ2-4; 10 bases are shared with TRBD1. Germline V lookup: CDR1 SGHNT, CDR2 YENEEA. The CDR3 has 16 amino acids. J lost 3 bases, V lost 6 bases, and 8 bases had no gene match. As DNA, the CDR3 is TGTGCCAGCAGTCCAGGACAGGGGGTTCTCAAAAACATTCAGTACTTC. Protein sequence: CASSPGQGVLKNIQYF. Full variable domain (rest looked up from reference TRBV11-3 and TRBJ2-4): EAGVVQSPRYKIIEKKQPVAFWCNPISGHNTLYWYLQNLGQGPELLIRYENEEAVDDSQLPKDRFSAERLKGVDSTLKIQPAELGDSAVYLCASSPGQGVLKNIQYFGAGTRLSVL.

This chain uses TRBV28 with TRBJ1-2; no definite D call. The CDR3 length is 14 residues. Germline V lookup: CDR1 MDHEN, CDR2 SYDVKM. The ends were cut back, 2 bases at V and 4 bases at J, with 11 bases in the middle. CDR3 sequence reads: CASSLGGSVYGYTF. The CDR3 DNA follows: TGTGCCAGCAGTTTAGGAGGGAGCGTCTATGGCTACACCTTC.

This chain uses TRBV14 with TRBJ2-3, with D maybe TRBD1 (5 bases). The CDR3 runs to 15 residues. Germline V gene data show CDR1 as SGHDN and CDR2 as FVKESK. V lost 3 bases, J lost 2 bases, and 12 bases lay in between. CDR3 in DNA: TGTGCCAGCAGCCAGCCAGGACAAGCCACAGATACGCAGTATTTT. Amino acids: CASSQPGQATDTQYF.